These T cell receptor beta chains were read from a single sample in a study of response to subunit inactivated influenza vaccine. TCRdb itself ran the RT-PCR reads through MiXCR, one entry per CDR3 protein. Found here are about 480,000 distinct CDR3 sequences, about a tenth of them singletons; the top ten hold 12%. The specimen was PBMCs from blood, collected roughly 48 days after vaccination. Source of these receptors: a man aged 50 or older who received an inactivated influenza vaccine. CDR3s include the opening cysteine and the closing phenylalanine or tryptophan. D genes are given only for firm matches. Size is stated for part of the rows, as once, few or many counts, or as a class when the clone is expanded.

cdr3_aa cdr3_nt d_call clone_size v_call cdr3_length j_call
CAISDPDGSSGDTIYF TGTGCCATCAGTGACCCGGACGGATCGAGCGGAGACACCATATATTTT . many TRBV10-3 16 TRBJ1-3
CASSEGQGRSPLHF TGTGCCAGCAGTGAAGGACAGGGGCGGTCACCCCTCCACTTT TRBD1 few TRBV2 14 TRBJ1-6
CASSLVESGPYGYTF TGTGCCAGCAGTTTAGTCGAGTCAGGTCCCTATGGCTACACCTTC . few TRBV12-3/TRBV12-4 15 TRBJ1-2
CSAATARSWETQYF TGCAGCGCTGCGACAGCCCGTTCTTGGGAGACCCAGTACTTC . few TRBV29-1 14 TRBJ2-5
CSATPGTGLRQYF TGCAGTGCTACTCCCGGGACAGGTTTGCGGCAGTACTTC TRBD1 . TRBV20-1 13 TRBJ2-7
CASSEKRQGRSPLHF TGCGCCAGCAGTGAAAAGAGACAGGGAAGATCACCCCTCCACTTT TRBD1 many TRBV10-2 15 TRBJ1-6
CASSQDSSTDTQYF TGTGCCAGCAGCCAGGACTCTAGCACAGATACGCAGTATTTT . few TRBV7-9 14 TRBJ2-3
CASRGSGGEADTQYF TGTGCCAGCAGGGGTAGCGGGGGGGAGGCAGATACGCAGTATTTT TRBD2 . TRBV28 15 TRBJ2-3
CASSPRRGVGNQPQHF TGTGCCAGCAGCCCAAGGCGGGGTGTTGGCAATCAGCCCCAGCATTTT . . TRBV3-1 16 TRBJ1-5
CATRFGDSLYEQYF TGTGCCACCCGCTTTGGGGACAGCCTCTACGAGCAGTACTTC TRBD1 . TRBV25-1 14 TRBJ2-7
CASSPPSGDDQETQYF TGTGCCAGCAGTCCCCCGTCAGGAGATGACCAAGAGACCCAGTACTTC . many TRBV12-3/TRBV12-4 16 TRBJ2-5
CSARDFSGRAVEQFF TGCAGTGCTAGAGATTTCAGCGGGAGGGCTGTCGAGCAGTTCTTC TRBD2 . TRBV20-1 15 TRBJ2-1
CSAQDSDGNQPQHF TGCAGTGCCCAAGACAGTGATGGCAATCAGCCCCAGCATTTT . . TRBV20-1 14 TRBJ1-5
CAIREGGTGAHEQYF TGTGCCATCAGGGAAGGAGGGACAGGGGCCCACGAGCAGTACTTC TRBD1 many TRBV10-3 15 TRBJ2-7
CASTLAGDPWGADTQYF TGCGCCAGCACCCTAGCGGGGGACCCTTGGGGGGCAGATACGCAGTATTTT TRBD2 once TRBV5-1 17 TRBJ2-3
CATSRSGSSGETQYF TGTGCCACCAGCAGAAGCGGGTCTTCGGGAGAGACCCAGTACTTC . many TRBV15 15 TRBJ2-5
CASTPYGGGNTIYF TGTGCCAGCACCCCCTACGGAGGGGGAAACACCATATATTTT . . TRBV28 14 TRBJ1-3
CASSQVPQGGYYNEQFF TGCGCCAGCAGCCAAGTGCCCCAGGGGGGGTACTACAATGAGCAGTTCTTC . . TRBV4-3 17 TRBJ2-1
CSAGGGRIQETQYF TGCAGTGCTGGGGGGGGGCGGATCCAAGAGACCCAGTACTTC . few TRBV20-1 14 TRBJ2-5
CSAPRAGGHEQFF TGCAGCGCACCCCGGGCAGGGGGTCATGAGCAGTTCTTC TRBD1 few TRBV29-1 13 TRBJ2-1
CASSQVQTYGYTF TGCGCCAGCAGCCAAGTGCAGACCTATGGCTACACCTTC . few TRBV4-1 13 TRBJ1-2
CATSDSAGDEQFF TGTGCCACCAGTGATTCGGCGGGGGATGAGCAGTTCTTC TRBD2 few TRBV24-1 13 TRBJ2-1
CASSFRARADTQYF TGTGCCAGCAGTTTCCGGGCGCGGGCCGATACGCAGTATTTT . few TRBV12-3/TRBV12-4 14 TRBJ2-3
CSAHAWQGAGNEQFF TGCAGCGCCCACGCCTGGCAGGGGGCTGGTAATGAGCAGTTCTTC TRBD1 . TRBV29-1 15 TRBJ2-1
CASSWGSASSTDTQYF TGTGCCAGCAGTTGGGGTAGCGCGTCTAGCACAGATACGCAGTATTTT . few TRBV27 16 TRBJ2-3
CASGGQGAVDTQYF TGTGCCAGCGGTGGACAGGGGGCGGTTGATACGCAGTATTTT TRBD1 . TRBV9 14 TRBJ2-3
CSAREPGHRAGELFF TGCAGTGCTAGGGAACCGGGACACAGGGCCGGGGAGCTGTTTTTT . many TRBV20-1 15 TRBJ2-2
CSASSGQATYEQYF TGCAGTGCTAGTAGCGGGCAGGCCACCTACGAGCAGTACTTC TRBD2 . TRBV20-1 14 TRBJ2-7
CASRKTGDTQYF TGTGCCAGCAGGAAGACTGGGGATACGCAGTATTTT . few TRBV12-3/TRBV12-4 12 TRBJ2-3
CSVHLTGQETQYF TGCAGCGTCCATCTGACAGGACAAGAGACCCAGTACTTC . . TRBV29-1 13 TRBJ2-5
CASSLKGLALYEQYF TGTGCCAGCAGTTTAAAGGGACTAGCGCTATACGAGCAGTACTTC TRBD2 once TRBV28 15 TRBJ2-7
CSARGDREIYNEQFF TGCAGTGCTAGGGGGGACAGGGAAATCTACAATGAGCAGTTCTTC TRBD1 . TRBV20-1 15 TRBJ2-1
CASSSSGGRENIQYF TGTGCCAGCAGTTCTAGCGGGGGGCGGGAGAACATTCAGTACTTC TRBD2 . TRBV7-2 15 TRBJ2-4
CASSYGTNTGELFF TGTGCCAGCAGCTACGGGACTAACACCGGGGAGCTGTTTTTT . . TRBV7-2 14 TRBJ2-2
CASSPGQENIQYF TGCGCCAGCAGCCCGGGACAGGAAAACATTCAGTACTTC TRBD1 many TRBV5-1 13 TRBJ2-4
CASSFGSGGSLFWNEQFF TGTGCCAGCAGCTTTGGCAGCGGGGGTTCCCTGTTTTGGAATGAGCAGTTCTTC TRBD2 few TRBV11-1 18 TRBJ2-1
CSASRDRDEQYF TGCAGTGCATCCCGGGACAGGGACGAGCAGTACTTC TRBD1 few TRBV20-1 12 TRBJ2-7
CASSEAESHTGKKLFF TGTGCCAGCAGTGAAGCGGAGTCACACACGGGTAAAAAACTGTTTTTT . few TRBV6-1 16 TRBJ1-4
CSGSSGVSYEQYF TGCAGCGGTTCTAGCGGGGTCTCCTACGAGCAGTACTTC TRBD2 many TRBV29-1 13 TRBJ2-7
CASSLRGDGQPQHF TGTGCCAGCAGTTTACGAGGAGACGGTCAGCCCCAGCATTTT . few TRBV12-3/TRBV12-4 14 TRBJ1-5
CSAQNRVGKEQYF TGCAGTGCCCAGAACAGGGTGGGAAAGGAGCAGTACTTC . . TRBV20-1 13 TRBJ2-7
CSVEGGWAGYTF TGCAGCGTTGAAGGGGGTTGGGCTGGCTACACCTTC . many TRBV29-1 12 TRBJ1-2
CASSQLAGGVSGANVLTF TGTGCCAGCAGCCAACTAGCGGGGGGAGTTTCTGGGGCCAACGTCCTGACTTTC TRBD2 once TRBV3-1 18 TRBJ2-6
CASRTGGYNEQFF TGTGCCAGCAGGACAGGGGGCTACAATGAGCAGTTCTTC TRBD1 . TRBV14 13 TRBJ2-1